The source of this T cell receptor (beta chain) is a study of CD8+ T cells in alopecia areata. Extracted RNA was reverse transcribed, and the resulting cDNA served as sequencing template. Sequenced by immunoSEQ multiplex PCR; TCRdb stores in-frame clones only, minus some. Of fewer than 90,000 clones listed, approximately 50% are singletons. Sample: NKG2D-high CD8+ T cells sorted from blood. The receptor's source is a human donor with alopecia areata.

Here the CDR3 DNA reads TGCGCCAGCAGCTTTGAGGACAGGTTCCAAGAGACCCAGTACTTC. Translating gives CASSFEDRFQETQYF. The chain links TRBV5-1 to TRBJ2-5, with 7 bases lining up with TRBD1. The CDR3 runs to 15 residues. The J segment lost 1 base and the V segment lost 2 bases, leaving 5 bases of the junction unmatched. From germline, CDR1 is SGHRS and CDR2 YFSETQ.